In its sample, the clone carrying this TCR beta chain was seen many times. Its matching antigen is unknown. A lack of ophthalmopathy progression within 18 months defined stable Graves' hyperthyroidism. The data derive from a study of T cells in Graves' hyperthyroidism and ophthalmopathy. Study-wide findings and caveats: Separating ophthalmopathy from stable hyperthyroidism was achieved by a 13 V-J model. Researchers found most expanded thyroid clonotypes above 0.001 in blood as well. A median about 7 months before onset, the model predicted ophthalmopathy.

Researchers took RNA transcripts and amplified the TCR beta CDR3 regions from them. An initial round of RT-PCR targeting the TCR CDR3 relied on the HTBI primer set. TCRdb redid the calling of the multiplex PCR reads with MiXCR, one entry per CDR3 protein. This sample has just over 550,000 distinct CDR3 sequences, with roughly 46% found just once. Germline values: CDR1 DFQATT, CDR2 SNEGSKA (reference sequence). There are 12 residues in the CDR3. The ends were cut back, 7 bases at V and 2 bases at J, with 9 bases in the middle. V usage is TRBV20-1 and J usage is TRBJ1-5; perhaps TRBD1 as D (5 bases). The sequencing sample was made of peripheral blood or thyroid tissue (not recorded which). The sequence derives from a woman aged 18 to 35 with Graves' hyperthyroidism. In nucleotides, the CDR3 is TGCAGTGTGGGACGTCGCAATCAGCCCCAGCATTTT. As protein: CSVGRRNQPQHF.